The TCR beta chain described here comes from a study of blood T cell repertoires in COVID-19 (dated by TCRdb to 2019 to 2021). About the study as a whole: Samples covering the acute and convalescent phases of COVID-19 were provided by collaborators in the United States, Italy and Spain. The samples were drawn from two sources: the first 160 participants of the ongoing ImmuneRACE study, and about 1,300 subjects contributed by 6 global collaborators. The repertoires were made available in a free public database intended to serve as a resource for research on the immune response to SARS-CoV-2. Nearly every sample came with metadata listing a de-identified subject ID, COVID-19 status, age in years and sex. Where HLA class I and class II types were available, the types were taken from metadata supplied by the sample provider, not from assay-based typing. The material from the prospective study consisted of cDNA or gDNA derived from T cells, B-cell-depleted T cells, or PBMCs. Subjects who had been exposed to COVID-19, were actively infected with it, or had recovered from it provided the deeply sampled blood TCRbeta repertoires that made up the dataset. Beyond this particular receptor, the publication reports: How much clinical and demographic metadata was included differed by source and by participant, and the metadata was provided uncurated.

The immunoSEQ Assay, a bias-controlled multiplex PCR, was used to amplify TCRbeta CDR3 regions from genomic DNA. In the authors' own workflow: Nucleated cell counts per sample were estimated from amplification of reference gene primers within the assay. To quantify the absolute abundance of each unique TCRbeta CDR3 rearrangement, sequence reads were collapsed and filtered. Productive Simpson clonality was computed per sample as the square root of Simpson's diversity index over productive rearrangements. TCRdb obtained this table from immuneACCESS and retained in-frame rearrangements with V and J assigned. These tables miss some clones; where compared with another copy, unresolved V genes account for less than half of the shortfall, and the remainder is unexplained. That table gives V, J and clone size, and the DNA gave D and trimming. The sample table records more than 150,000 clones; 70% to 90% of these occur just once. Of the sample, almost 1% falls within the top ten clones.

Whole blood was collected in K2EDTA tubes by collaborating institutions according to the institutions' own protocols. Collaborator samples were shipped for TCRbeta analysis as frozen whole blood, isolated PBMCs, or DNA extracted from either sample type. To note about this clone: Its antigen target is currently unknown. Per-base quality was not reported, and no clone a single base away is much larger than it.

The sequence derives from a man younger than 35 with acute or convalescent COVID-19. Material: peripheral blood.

In nucleotide form, the sequence is TGTGCCACCAGCAGAGATCGTGGGGCTCCCCTCCACTTT. This codes for CATSRDRGAPLHF. In this chain, TRBV15 is recombined with TRBJ1-6, with a tentative D gene TRBD1 over 5 matching bases. CDR1 and CDR2 (LNHNV, YYDKDF) derive from the germline V gene (reference sequence). The CDR3 holds 13 amino acids from the cysteine to the phenylalanine. Only the CDR3 portion is preserved as DNA: 39 bases, with reading frame beginning at the first base. Relative to germline, V is 0 bases shorter and J is 13 bases shorter, with 10 bases between their ends.